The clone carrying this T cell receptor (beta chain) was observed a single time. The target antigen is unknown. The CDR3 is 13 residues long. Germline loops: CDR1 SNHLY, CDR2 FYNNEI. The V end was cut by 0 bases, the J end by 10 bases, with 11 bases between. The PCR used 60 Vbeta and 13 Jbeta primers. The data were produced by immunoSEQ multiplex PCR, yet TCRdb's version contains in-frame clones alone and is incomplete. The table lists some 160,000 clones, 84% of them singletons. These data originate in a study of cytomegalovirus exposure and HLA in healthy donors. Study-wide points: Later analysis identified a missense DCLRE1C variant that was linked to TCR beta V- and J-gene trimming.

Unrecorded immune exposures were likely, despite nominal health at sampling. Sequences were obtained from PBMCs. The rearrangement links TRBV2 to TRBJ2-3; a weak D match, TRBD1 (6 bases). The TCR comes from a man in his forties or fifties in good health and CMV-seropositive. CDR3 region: CASSEAVGAPQYF. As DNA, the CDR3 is TGTGCCAGCAGTGAAGCGGTGGGGGCGCCGCAGTATTTT.